This TCR beta chain was sequenced for a study of CD8 T cells in ankylosing spondylitis. Notes on the study in general: Disease-linked clones were CD8+ and relatively rare in peripheral blood. Within matched ankylosing spondylitis synovial fluid, disease-linked clones were reportedly significantly enriched.

The trim removed 5 bases at V and 3 bases at J, leaving 25 bases unmatched. Germline values: CDR1 MDHEN, CDR2 SYDVKM. This CDR3 has 20 residues. At least ten counts were recorded for this clonotype. The antigen remains unidentified. Quantitative molecular-barcoded 5'-RACE generated the TCR beta libraries. TCRdb analysed the 5' RACE reads with MiXCR anew, one entry per CDR3 protein. The sample carries some 130,000 distinct CDR3 sequences, roughly a tenth recorded once. The sample was blood, either unsorted or a sorted T cell fraction (not recorded which). The source of this sequence is a male donor with ankylosing spondylitis or in good health (not recorded which). This sequence joins TRBV28 and TRBJ2-7, with 7 positions matching TRBD2. CDR3 residues: CASSPPGSGHYPKSNYEQYF. CDR3 sequence (DNA): TGTGCCAGCAGTCCCCCTGGTAGCGGGCATTACCCTAAATCAAACTACGAGCAGTACTTC.